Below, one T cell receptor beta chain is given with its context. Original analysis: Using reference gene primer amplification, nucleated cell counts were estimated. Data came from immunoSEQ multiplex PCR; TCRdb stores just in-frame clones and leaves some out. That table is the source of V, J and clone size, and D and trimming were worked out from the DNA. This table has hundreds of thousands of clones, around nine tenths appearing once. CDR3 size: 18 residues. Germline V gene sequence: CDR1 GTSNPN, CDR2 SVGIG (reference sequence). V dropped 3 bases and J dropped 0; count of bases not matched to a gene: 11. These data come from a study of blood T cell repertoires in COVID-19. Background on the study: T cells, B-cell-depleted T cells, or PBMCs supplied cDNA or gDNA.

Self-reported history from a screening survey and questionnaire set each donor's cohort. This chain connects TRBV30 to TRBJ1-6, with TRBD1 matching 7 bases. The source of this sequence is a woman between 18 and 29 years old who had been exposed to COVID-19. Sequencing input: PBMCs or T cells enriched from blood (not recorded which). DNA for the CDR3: TGTGCCTGGAGCTCCCAGGACAGGCCCAGCTCCTATAATTCACCCCTCCACTTT. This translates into CAWSSQDRPSSYNSPLHF.